This T cell receptor beta chain was captured in a study of cytomegalovirus exposure and HLA in healthy donors. General study findings and limits: Later examination showed HLA-associated TCR beta chains had greater clonal expansion than equally common others. TCR beta chains numbering some 160 were designated cytomegalovirus-associated.

Note on this clone: The antigen remains unidentified.

PCR was performed using 60 Vbeta and 13 Jbeta primers. Sequenced by immunoSEQ multiplex PCR; TCRdb stores in-frame clones only, minus some. The sample has more than 90,000 clones, 65% to 75% seen once; the top ten hold around 5%. This CDR3 is 15 amino acids long. What was sequenced was PBMCs. The chain links TRBV21-1 to TRBJ1-1. TRBV21-1 is labeled a pseudogene. The receptor was derived from a man between 25 and 39 years old in good health and CMV-seropositive. The CDR3, as DNA: TGTGCCAGCAGCAAAGGTCCCACTTTGAACACTGAAGCTTTCTTT. It is translated as CASSKGPTLNTEAFF.